This is a list of T cell receptor beta chains from one sample in a study of blood T cell repertoires in COVID-19. Sequencing was performed with immunoSEQ multiplex PCR; in TCRdb, only in-frame clones are kept and a portion is missing. This table holds 490,000 or so clones, over 75% found once. The sequenced material came from PBMCs or T cells enriched from blood (not recorded which). The receptors stem from a woman between 40 and 50 years old who had recovered from COVID-19. The CDR3 runs from the conserved cysteine through the conserved F or W. The D gene is left open where the match is weak. Size values are once, few and many counts, or a class for expanded clones, and some rows have none.

d_call	clone_size	v_call	j_call	cdr3_nt	cdr3_aa
-	-	TRBV10-3	TRBJ1-3	TGTGCCATCAGTGAAACACTAAGCTCTGGAAACACCATATATTTT	CAISETLSSGNTIYF
TRBD2	-	TRBV5-1	TRBJ2-5	TGCGCCAGCAGCTTGCCGTTGGAGAGGACTAGCGGGGATCAAGAGACCCAGTACTTC	CASSLPLERTSGDQETQYF
TRBD1	-	TRBV29-1	TRBJ1-2	TGCAGCGTCGCTGGGACAGATAGAATCAACTATGGCTACACCTTC	CSVAGTDRINYGYTF
-	-	TRBV12-3/TRBV12-4	TRBJ1-2	TGTGCCAGCAGTTCGGCGGAGTCCTATGGCTACACCTTC	CASSSAESYGYTF
TRBD1	-	TRBV29-1	TRBJ1-2	TGCAGCGTTACCGGGACAGGGAACTATGGCTACACCTTC	CSVTGTGNYGYTF
-	once	TRBV2	TRBJ2-3	TGTGCCAGCAGCGACTCGACTGGATCGCAGTATTTT	CASSDSTGSQYF
-	-	TRBV5-6	TRBJ1-1	TGTGCCAGCAGCCAGGACCCGACAGGCGCCCAGAAAGCTTTCTTT	CASSQDPTGAQKAFF
-	-	TRBV27	TRBJ1-6	TGTGCCAGCAGTTTATCAGGGGGAACTTCACCCCTCCACTTT	CASSLSGGTSPLHF
TRBD1	-	TRBV6-5	TRBJ1-1	TGTGCCAGCAGTTACTTTCTCGGGACAGGGACCACTGAAGCTTTCTTT	CASSYFLGTGTTEAFF
TRBD1	-	TRBV25-1	TRBJ2-1	TGTGCCAGCGGGAACCCACAGGGGTCCTACAATGAGCAGTTCTTC	CASGNPQGSYNEQFF
TRBD2	-	TRBV5-4	TRBJ2-1	TGTGCCAGCAGCTTGGTCCGCGGGAGGGCCTGGAATGAGCAGTTCTTC	CASSLVRGRAWNEQFF
-	-	TRBV3-1/TRBV3-2	TRBJ1-2	TGTGCCAGCAGCCAAGATATAGGTACAGTTCTCAAGAGGGACTATGGCTACACCTTC	CASSQDIGTVLKRDYGYTF
-	-	TRBV12-3/TRBV12-4	TRBJ1-2	TGTGCCAGCAGTTTAGGAGACAGGCATGGCTACACCTTC	CASSLGDRHGYTF
TRBD1	-	TRBV24-1	TRBJ1-2	TGTGCCACCAGCAGGGGGGATAACTATGGCTACACCTTC	CATSRGDNYGYTF
-	-	TRBV5-1	TRBJ2-5	TGCGCCAGCAGCTTGGATACAGGAGAGCAAGAGACCCAGTACTTC	CASSLDTGEQETQYF
TRBD2	-	TRBV24-1	TRBJ2-5	TGTGCCACCAGTGGACTAGCGGGAGGGCAAGAGACCCAGTACTTC	CATSGLAGGQETQYF
TRBD1	-	TRBV5-6	TRBJ1-4	TGTGCCAGCAGCCTGGGACAGACGGGTGAAAAACTGTTTTTT	CASSLGQTGEKLFF
TRBD2	once	TRBV10-1	TRBJ2-3	TGCGCCAGCAGTGACCCGGGAGGGAGCACAGATACGCAGTATTTT	CASSDPGGSTDTQYF
-	-	TRBV6-5	TRBJ2-1	TGTGCCAGCAGTTACACGGACTACCTCGATGGCAATGAGCAGTTCTTC	CASSYTDYLDGNEQFF
-	-	TRBV4-1	TRBJ1-3	TGCGCCAGCAGCTCTGACGGCCTCGGGGGAAACACCATATATTTT	CASSSDGLGGNTIYF
TRBD1	-	TRBV29-1	TRBJ2-2	TGCAGCGTCGCCGCTTCAGGGGGAACGAACACCGGGGAGCTGTTTTTT	CSVAASGGTNTGELFF
TRBD2	-	TRBV5-1	TRBJ2-1	TGCGCCAGCAGCTTGGCCCCCGGTAGCGGGAGTGGGAATGAGCAGTTCTTC	CASSLAPGSGSGNEQFF
-	-	TRBV5-1	TRBJ2-3	TGCGCCAGCAGCTTGGTCCAGCGGACCTCTAGCACAGATACGCAGTATTTT	CASSLVQRTSSTDTQYF
-	-	TRBV9	TRBJ2-7	TGTGCCAGCAGCGTAGGGGCTAGCGTTAACTACGAGCAGTACTTC	CASSVGASVNYEQYF
-	-	TRBV19	TRBJ2-2	TGTGCCAGTAGTATTGCGGGATTGAGGAACACCGGGGAGCTGTTTTTT	CASSIAGLRNTGELFF
-	-	TRBV6-5	TRBJ1-2	TGTGCCAGCAGCCCCACCAAGACAGGCTATGGCTACACCTTC	CASSPTKTGYGYTF
-	once	TRBV6-6	TRBJ2-2	TGTGCCAGCAGGATCCGGGATTTCACCGGGGAGCTGTTTTTT	CASRIRDFTGELFF
TRBD2	-	TRBV6-2/TRBV6-3	TRBJ2-2	TGTGCCAGCAGTTACTCTTCCGGGCGGGAGGGCCGACGGCCCGGGGAGCTGTTTTTT	CASSYSSGREGRRPGELFF